The text below deals with one TCR beta chain. Its specificity is not known. The sample comes from a study of human T cells and chemical hapten exposure. Study summary: Patients, chiefly female, had alopecia areata, totalis or universalis. There were per-sample TCR yield variations, arising mainly from small pooled library volume differences. The study, taken as a whole, reports: Expanded TCRs clustered into significantly more large CDR3 similarity groups than controls, the analysis revealed.

The time point denotes: patch test 2, 6 weeks after DPC sensitization. As to treatment: therapeutic diphenylcyclopropenone sensitization with weekly scalp DPC. Unique molecular identifiers were attached to individual cDNA molecules during library preparation. TCRdb ran MiXCR on the RACE reads and lists one entry per CDR3 protein. The sample yields nearly 95,000 distinct CDR3 sequences, around 10% seen once. Germline assignment: CDR1 LNHNV and CDR2 YYDKDF (reference sequence). The CDR3 is made up of 17 amino acids. Trimming at V came to 3 bases and at J to 10 bases, leaving 10 bases not matched to a gene.

This specimen consisted of whole blood, obtained in connection with sensitization to the hapten diphenylcyclopropenone (DPC). J is TRBJ2-4 and V is TRBV15, with 15 bases fitting TRBD2. The TCR originated in a middle-aged man with alopecia areata. Some clones in this sample may be carry-over from other donors' samples. CDR3 nucleotide sequence: TGTGCCACCAGCAGGGGGGGACTAGCGGGAGGACTTACGATTCAGTACTTC. Its protein product is CATSRGGLAGGLTIQYF.